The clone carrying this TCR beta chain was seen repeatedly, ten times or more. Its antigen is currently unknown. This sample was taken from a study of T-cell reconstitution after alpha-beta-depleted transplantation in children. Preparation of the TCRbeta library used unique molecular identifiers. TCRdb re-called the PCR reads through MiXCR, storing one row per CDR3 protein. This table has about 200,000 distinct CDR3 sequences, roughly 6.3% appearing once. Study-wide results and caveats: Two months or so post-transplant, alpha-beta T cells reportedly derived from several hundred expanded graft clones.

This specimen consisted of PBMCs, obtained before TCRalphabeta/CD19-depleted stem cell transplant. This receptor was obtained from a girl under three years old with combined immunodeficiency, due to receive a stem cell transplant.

CDR3 sequence reads: CASSPGRQGNEQFF. Written as DNA, the CDR3 is TGTGCCAGCAGCCCAGGCCGACAGGGTAATGAGCAGTTCTTC. The chain is built from TRBV27 and TRBJ2-1; TRBD1 agrees at 7 bases. Trimming removed 6 bases from V and 7 bases from J; junction bases left unmatched: 9. Looked up from germline, CDR1 is MNHEY and CDR2 is SMNVEV (reference sequence). The CDR3 totals 14 residues.